Listed below are T cell receptor beta chains from one sample, sequenced in a study of beta chain features in type 1 diabetes. Only in-frame clones appear in the TCRdb table, and some are missing; sequencing was by immunoSEQ multiplex PCR. The sample contains 70,000 to 95,000 clones, roughly 31% of which appear only once. Input material: stem cell memory CD4+ T cells from blood. These receptors originate from a woman aged 18-29 years in good health. CDR3s include the opening cysteine and the closing phenylalanine or tryptophan. Each record gives: V gene, J gene, CDR3 protein.

TRBV5-1	TRBJ2-1	CASSKGLAGGEQFF
TRBV7-8	TRBJ1-5	CASSFGTANQPQHF
TRBV29-1	TRBJ2-1	CSVVGLSGGTYNEQFF
TRBV28	TRBJ2-1	CASSPPTGTGAYNEQFF
TRBV5-1	TRBJ1-1	CASSFPDRRNTEAFF
TRBV14	TRBJ1-1	CASSNRGNTEAFF
TRBV5-1	TRBJ2-1	CASSLRAGGPSSSYNEQFF
TRBV5-1	TRBJ1-1	CASSLAGGSGWNTEAFF
TRBV15	TRBJ2-7	CATSRDPIAGGPHEQYF
TRBV4-1	TRBJ1-5	CASSRSGGGRNQPQHF
TRBV7-8	TRBJ2-5	CASASGEMETQYF
TRBV5-4	TRBJ2-5	CASTSAGGAETQYF
TRBV4-1	TRBJ2-3	CASNRYGDLAYTSTDTQYF
TRBV14	TRBJ2-1	CASSRTTSGRYNEQFF
TRBV30	TRBJ1-2	CAWSGDRASGDYTF
TRBV5-1	TRBJ2-7	CASSLDNSQSSPRDF
TRBV7-2	TRBJ1-6	CASTFSREAGNNSPLHF
TRBV18	TRBJ1-2	CASSLLDRSSNYGYTF
TRBV5-6	TRBJ2-3	CASSPTSGGLDTQYF
TRBV9	TRBJ2-2	CASSVSGFGTGELFF
TRBV7-9	TRBJ1-3	CASSNRGLRGGNTIYF
TRBV7-9	TRBJ1-4	CASSTGANEKLFF
TRBV27	TRBJ2-7	CASRGTGRAEQYF
TRBV7-2	TRBJ1-2	CASSFEVYGYTF
TRBV2	TRBJ1-1	CASTVGEGTEAFF
TRBV5-1	TRBJ2-5	CASSLGPTGSGETQYF
TRBV9	TRBJ2-3	CASSEAGEISTDTQYF
TRBV19	TRBJ1-2	CASSTSTAGQNYGYTF
TRBV5-4	TRBJ1-2	CASSLNWDRGPGYTF
TRBV18	TRBJ1-2	CASSPREGYTF
TRBV5-1	TRBJ2-7	CASSLEVRSQGSYEQYF
TRBV19	TRBJ2-3	CASNPRLAGTDTQYF
TRBV6-1	TRBJ2-7	CASSQDSIYEQYF
TRBV18	TRBJ2-5	CASSATTGSETQYF
TRBV13	TRBJ2-7	CASSYRQGGPSYEQYF
TRBV7-2	TRBJ2-4	CASSLELAGARAKNIQYF
TRBV6-5	TRBJ2-5	CASSEVVGGTQYF
TRBV18	TRBJ2-7	CASSPGTSGSYEQYF
TRBV2	TRBJ2-4	CASSPTRENIQYF
TRBV6-1	TRBJ2-7	CASSGQKYEQYF
TRBV5-1	TRBJ2-2	CASSLGPQGRAGELFF
TRBV15	TRBJ1-2	CATSPVPAGGDYGYTF
TRBV7-9	TRBJ2-5	CASQSGETQYF
TRBV7-2	TRBJ1-1	CASSLPPGLPGGAFF
TRBV10-3	TRBJ1-1	CATRGQNTEAFF
TRBV4-3	TRBJ1-5	CASSSDRDQPQHF
TRBV7-2	TRBJ2-7	CASSNQRGAYEQYF